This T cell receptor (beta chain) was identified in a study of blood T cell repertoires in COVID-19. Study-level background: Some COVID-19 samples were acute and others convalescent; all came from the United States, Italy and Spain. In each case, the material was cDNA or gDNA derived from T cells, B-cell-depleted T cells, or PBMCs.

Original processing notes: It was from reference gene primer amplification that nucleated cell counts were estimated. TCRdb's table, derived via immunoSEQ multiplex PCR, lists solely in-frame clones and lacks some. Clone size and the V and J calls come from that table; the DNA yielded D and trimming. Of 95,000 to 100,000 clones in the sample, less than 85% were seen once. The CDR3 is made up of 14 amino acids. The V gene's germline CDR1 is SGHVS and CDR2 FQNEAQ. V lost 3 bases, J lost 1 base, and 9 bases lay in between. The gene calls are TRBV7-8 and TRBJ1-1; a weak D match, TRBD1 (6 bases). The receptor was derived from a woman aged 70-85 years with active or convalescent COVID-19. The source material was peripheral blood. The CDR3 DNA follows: TGTGCCAGCAGCTTCGAGACAGGGAACACTGAAGCTTTCTTT. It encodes CASSFETGNTEAFF.